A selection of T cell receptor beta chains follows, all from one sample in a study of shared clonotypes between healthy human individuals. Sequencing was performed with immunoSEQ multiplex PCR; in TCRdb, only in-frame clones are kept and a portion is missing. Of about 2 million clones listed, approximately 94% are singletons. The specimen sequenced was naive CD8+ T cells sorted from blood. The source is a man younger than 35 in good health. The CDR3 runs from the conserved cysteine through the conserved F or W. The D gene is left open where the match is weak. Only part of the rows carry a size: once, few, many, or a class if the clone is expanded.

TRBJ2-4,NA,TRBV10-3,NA,CANVRGVIAKNIQYF,TGTGCCAACGTCCGGGGCGTTATAGCCAAAAACATTCAGTACTTC
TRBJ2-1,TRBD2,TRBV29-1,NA,CSVVFSSGVYNEQFF,TGCAGCGTTGTGTTCTCTAGCGGGGTATACAATGAGCAGTTCTTC
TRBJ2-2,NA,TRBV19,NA,CASSIGSNTGELFF,TGTGCCAGTAGTATAGGGTCCAACACCGGGGAGCTGTTTTTT
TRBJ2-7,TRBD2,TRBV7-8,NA,CASSWTSGNEQYF,TGTGCCAGCAGCTGGACTAGCGGAAACGAGCAGTACTTC
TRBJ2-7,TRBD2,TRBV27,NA,CASSLTQAGASYEQYF,TGTGCCAGCAGTTTAACCCAAGCGGGAGCCAGCTACGAGCAGTACTTC
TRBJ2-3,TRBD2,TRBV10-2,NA,CASSGPGLAGFSDTQYF,TGCGCCAGCAGTGGCCCAGGACTAGCGGGTTTTTCAGATACGCAGTATTTT
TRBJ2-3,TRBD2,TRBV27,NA,CASRIAGVSPDTQYF,TGTGCCAGCAGAATAGCGGGAGTCTCCCCAGATACGCAGTATTTT
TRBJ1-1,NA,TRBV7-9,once,CASSLISTEAFF,TGTGCCAGCAGCTTAATCTCTACTGAAGCTTTCTTT
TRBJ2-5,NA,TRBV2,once,CASSGADSQETQYF,TGTGCCAGCAGTGGGGCGGACAGTCAAGAGACCCAGTACTTC
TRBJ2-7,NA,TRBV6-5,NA,CASSYGGVLSYEQYF,TGTGCCAGCAGTTATGGAGGGGTCCTCTCCTACGAGCAGTACTTC
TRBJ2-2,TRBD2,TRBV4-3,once,CASSHPNSGRGTGELFF,TGCGCCAGCAGCCACCCCAATAGCGGGAGAGGCACCGGGGAGCTGTTTTTT
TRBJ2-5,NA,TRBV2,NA,CASMRETQYF,TGTGCCAGCATGAGAGAGACCCAGTACTTC